The T cell receptor beta chain under discussion was sequenced for a study of blood T cell repertoires in COVID-19. At the level of the study: Material from acute and convalescent COVID-19 was sourced from the United States, Italy and Spain.

Trimming took 0 bases from V and 6 from J, leaving 14 bases between them. CDR1 is SGHDN and CDR2 is FVKESK in the germline V gene. This CDR3 region has 15 residues. Participants were aged roughly 18 to 89 years, lived in some 23 US areas, and enrolled virtually. Participants had their cohort set by participant-reported clinical history. Authors' data handling: The assay estimated nucleated cells by amplifying reference gene primers. The method was immunoSEQ multiplex PCR; TCRdb's version includes in-frame clones alone and lacks a portion of them. That table is the source of V, J and clone size, and D and trimming were worked out from the DNA. The sample consists of 300,000 to 350,000 clones, 80% to 90% of them appearing once.

The V and J genes are TRBV14 and TRBJ1-1; D unclear. Material for sequencing was PBMCs or T cells enriched from blood (not recorded which). The receptor comes from a woman aged 40-49 years with acute COVID-19. Here the CDR3 DNA reads TGTGCCAGCAGCCAAGATTCAGTCAGTAAACCTGAAGCTTTCTTT. Residues: CASSQDSVSKPEAFF.